Listed below are T cell receptor beta chains from one sample, sequenced in a study of T cell changes during pregnancy in multiple sclerosis. The repertoire was sequenced with immunoSEQ multiplex PCR; TCRdb's copy has only in-frame clones and lacks some. This sample has over 100,000 clones, with about 94% found just once. The sample was peripheral blood, taken in the third trimester of pregnancy. These TCRs come from a female donor with multiple sclerosis, enrolled in a pregnancy study. The CDR3 runs from the conserved cysteine through the conserved F or W. Fields, in order: V gene, J gene, CDR3 protein.

TRBV2	TRBJ2-5	CASSLPGQGVSETQYF
TRBV11-3	TRBJ2-2	CASSLGAGATGELFF
TRBV2	TRBJ1-6	CASSGQGPPLHF
TRBV27	TRBJ1-2	CASSSQGGQGVGGYTF
TRBV28	TRBJ2-1	CASSLAGGSYNEQFF
TRBV5-4	TRBJ1-2	CASSSTGTGSRYTF
TRBV19	TRBJ2-5	CASSRAGQETQYF
TRBV7-3	TRBJ2-1	CASSFITGTRNEQFF
TRBV19	TRBJ2-2	CASKSPQGGGTGELFF
TRBV19	TRBJ2-7	CASSSVQGSSYEQYF
TRBV9	TRBJ2-5	CASSSQGALEETQYF
TRBV27	TRBJ1-1	CASSFMTVGPNTEAFF
TRBV15	TRBJ1-3	CATGRTGPGNTIYF
TRBV28	TRBJ1-5	CASSQSGILQPQHF
TRBV5-1	TRBJ2-3	CASSLGLASVPDTQYF
TRBV6-6	TRBJ2-1	CASSPARGNEQFF
TRBV30	TRBJ1-2	CAWSKRDRGHTF
TRBV7-8	TRBJ2-7	CASSLGGLVFPYEQYF
TRBV5-1	TRBJ2-1	CASSLTTSSYNEQFF
TRBV7-2	TRBJ2-1	CASSLAASGGAYNEQFF
TRBV5-4	TRBJ2-3	CASSFFEGDTQYF
TRBV6-5	TRBJ2-5	CASNPTGGMETQYF
TRBV4-1	TRBJ2-1	CASSQDQGSSYNEQFF
TRBV7-2	TRBJ1-3	CASGAGLSGNTIYF
TRBV6-5	TRBJ2-3	CASSRTSGEADTQYF
TRBV28	TRBJ1-2	CASSSLQGAGNYGYTF
TRBV6-1	TRBJ2-7	CADRRSSRYEQYF
TRBV5-1	TRBJ1-5	CASSLGGDQPQHF
TRBV28	TRBJ2-7	CASNFYGSYEQYF
TRBV5-1	TRBJ1-2	CASRIGDSTNYGYTF
TRBV6-6	TRBJ2-3	CASSTPRGTDTQYF
TRBV6-1	TRBJ2-2	CASSANAGANTGELFF
TRBV19	TRBJ1-1	CASSQKRDTEAFF
TRBV4-1	TRBJ2-2	CASSQPRRGEGTGELFF
TRBV15	TRBJ2-7	CATSRLGTDGSYEQYF
TRBV27	TRBJ2-5	CASTSSGTSQETQYF
TRBV30	TRBJ1-3	CAWSVGRSGNTIYF
TRBV5-1	TRBJ2-5	CASSLGTAEETQYF
TRBV18	TRBJ2-7	CASSPRRGLSEQYF
TRBV6-1	TRBJ1-1	CASSTQGATEAFF
TRBV28	TRBJ1-2	CASSFGAGNYGYTF
TRBV2	TRBJ1-5	CASSAQGLGQPQHF
TRBV7-8	TRBJ1-6	CASSLVSSSYNSPLHF
TRBV19	TRBJ1-4	CASSITGGWDEKLFF
TRBV4-1	TRBJ1-4	CASSHAGGANEKLFF